This T cell receptor (beta chain) was recovered during a study of Tregs in tolerant kidney transplant recipients. CDR1 SGHRS and CDR2 YFSETQ come from the germline V gene. V was pared by 0 bases and J by 1 base, with 10 bases between. CDR3 length: 15 residues. Whole-study findings and limits: Biological reproducibility was not directly addressed, but technical replication error appeared minimal. Validation in larger populations is needed because few patients were studied.

Libraries were prepared by immunoSEQ multiplex PCR; TCRdb keeps only in-frame clonotypes and omits some of them. The sample shows about 240,000 clones, approximately 83% of them seen only once. Of note for this clone: Its antigen is currently unknown.

Unstimulated Tregs (CD4+CD25+CD127-) and CD4+CD25- non-Tregs were sorted from PBMCs. The receptor's source is a human donor in good health. Sequenced material: CD4+ T cells from blood. The rearrangement joins TRBV5-1 to TRBJ1-1; a weak D match, TRBD1 (6 bases). This CDR3 reads CASSLAQTGNTEAFF. The CDR3 DNA reads as TGCGCCAGCAGCTTGGCCCAGACAGGGAACACTGAAGCTTTCTTT.